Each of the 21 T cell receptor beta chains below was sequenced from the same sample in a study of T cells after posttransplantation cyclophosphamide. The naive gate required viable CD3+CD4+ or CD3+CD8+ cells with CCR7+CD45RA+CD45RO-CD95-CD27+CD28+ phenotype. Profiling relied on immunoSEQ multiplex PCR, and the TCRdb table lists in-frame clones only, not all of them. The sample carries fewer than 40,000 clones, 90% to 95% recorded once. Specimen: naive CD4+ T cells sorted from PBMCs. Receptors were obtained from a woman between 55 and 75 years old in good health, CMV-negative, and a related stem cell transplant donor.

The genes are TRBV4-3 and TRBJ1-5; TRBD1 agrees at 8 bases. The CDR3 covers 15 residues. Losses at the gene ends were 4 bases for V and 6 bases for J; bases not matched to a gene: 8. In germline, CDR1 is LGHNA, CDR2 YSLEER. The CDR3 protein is CASSPEQGVSQPQHF. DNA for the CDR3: TGCGCCAGCAGCCCAGAACAGGGGGTTTCTCAGCCCCAGCATTTT.

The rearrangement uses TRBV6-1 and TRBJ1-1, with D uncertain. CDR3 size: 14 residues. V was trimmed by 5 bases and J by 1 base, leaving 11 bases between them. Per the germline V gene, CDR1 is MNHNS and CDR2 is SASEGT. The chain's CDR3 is CASSREVSNTEAFF. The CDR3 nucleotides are TGTGCCAGCAGTAGGGAGGTCTCGAACACTGAAGCTTTCTTT.

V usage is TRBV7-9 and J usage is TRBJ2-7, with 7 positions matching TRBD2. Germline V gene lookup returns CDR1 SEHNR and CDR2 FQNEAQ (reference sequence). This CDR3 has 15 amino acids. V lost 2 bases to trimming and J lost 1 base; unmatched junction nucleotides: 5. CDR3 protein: CASSLNGGESYEQYF. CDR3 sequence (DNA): TGTGCCAGCAGCTTAAATGGGGGGGAATCCTACGAGCAGTACTTC.

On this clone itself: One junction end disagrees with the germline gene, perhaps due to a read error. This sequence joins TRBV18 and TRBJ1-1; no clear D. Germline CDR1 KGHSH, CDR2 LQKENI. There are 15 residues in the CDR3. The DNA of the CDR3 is TGTGTCAGCTCACCATTTAACTCCCCGAACACTGAAGCTTTCTTT. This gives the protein CVSSPFNSPNTEAFF.

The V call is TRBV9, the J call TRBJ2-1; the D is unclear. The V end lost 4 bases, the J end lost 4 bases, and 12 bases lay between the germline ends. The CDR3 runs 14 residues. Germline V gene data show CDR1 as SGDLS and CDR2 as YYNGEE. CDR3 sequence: CASSPMTPYNEQFF. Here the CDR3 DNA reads TGTGCCAGCAGCCCAATGACACCTTACAATGAGCAGTTCTTC.

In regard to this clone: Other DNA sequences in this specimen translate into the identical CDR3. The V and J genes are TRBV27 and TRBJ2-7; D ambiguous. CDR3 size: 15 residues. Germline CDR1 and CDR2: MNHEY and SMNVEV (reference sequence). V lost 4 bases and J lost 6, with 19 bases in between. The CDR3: CASSSVASGAREQYF. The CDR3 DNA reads TGTGCCAGCAGTTCCGTGGCCTCAGGTGCCCGCGAGCAGTACTTC.

The CDR3 protein is CSALQGAAFF. DNA for the CDR3: TGCAGTGCTCTACAGGGAGCGGCTTTCTTT. The chain combines TRBV20-1 with TRBJ1-1, with a weak D call TRBD1 (6 bases). The CDR3 is 10 residues long. The V end was cut by 5 bases, the J end by 11 bases, with 12 bases between. Looked up from germline, CDR1 is DFQATT and CDR2 is SNEGSKA (reference sequence).

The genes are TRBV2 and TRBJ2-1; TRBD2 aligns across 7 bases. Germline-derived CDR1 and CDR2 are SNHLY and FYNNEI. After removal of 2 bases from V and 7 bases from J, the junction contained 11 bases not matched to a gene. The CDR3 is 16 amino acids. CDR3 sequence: CASSEFAGERRNEQFF. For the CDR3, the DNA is TGTGCCAGCAGTGAATTCGCGGGAGAGAGAAGGAATGAGCAGTTCTTC.

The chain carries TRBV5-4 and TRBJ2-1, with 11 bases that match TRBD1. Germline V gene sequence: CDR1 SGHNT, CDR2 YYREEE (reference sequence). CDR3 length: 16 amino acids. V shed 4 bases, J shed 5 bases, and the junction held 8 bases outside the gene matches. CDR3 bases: TGTGCCAGCAGCGAGGGACAGGGGGTTAATAACAATGAGCAGTTCTTC. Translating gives CASSEGQGVNNNEQFF.

CDR3: CASSKITSGEQYF. The CDR3 DNA follows: TGTGCCAGCAGTAAGATCACTAGCGGCGAGCAGTACTTC. This chain uses TRBV28 with TRBJ2-7; 8 nucleotides agree with TRBD2. This CDR3 contains 13 residues. The germline V gene has CDR1 MDHEN and CDR2 SYDVKM. With 5 bases clipped from V and 6 bases from J, the junction kept 6 bases outside the gene matches.

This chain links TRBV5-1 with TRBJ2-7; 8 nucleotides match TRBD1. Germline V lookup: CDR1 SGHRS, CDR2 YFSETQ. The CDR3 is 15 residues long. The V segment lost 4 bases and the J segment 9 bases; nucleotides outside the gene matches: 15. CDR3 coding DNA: TGCGCCAGCAGCGAGAGACAGGGGCCCGCCGCGGGGCAGTACTTC. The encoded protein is CASSERQGPAAGQYF.

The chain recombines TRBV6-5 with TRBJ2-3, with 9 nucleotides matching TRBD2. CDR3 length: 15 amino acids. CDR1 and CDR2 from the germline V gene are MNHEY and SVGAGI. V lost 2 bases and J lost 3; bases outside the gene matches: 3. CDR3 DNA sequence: TGTGCCAGCAGTTACCTCAGCGGGAGGACAGATACGCAGTATTTT. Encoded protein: CASSYLSGRTDTQYF.

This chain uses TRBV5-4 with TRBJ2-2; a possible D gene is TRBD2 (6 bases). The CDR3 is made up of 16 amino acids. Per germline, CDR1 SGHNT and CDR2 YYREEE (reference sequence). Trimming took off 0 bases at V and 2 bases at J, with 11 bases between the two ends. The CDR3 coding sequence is TGTGCCAGCAGCTTGGCGGGACTGGCAAACACCGGGGAGCTGTTTTTT. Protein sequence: CASSLAGLANTGELFF.

CDR3 sequence: CASSRQRLSSYTF. In nucleotides, the CDR3 is TGTGCCAGTAGTCGACAGCGTTTATCAAGCTACACCTTC. The V and J genes are TRBV19 and TRBJ1-2, with a weak D call TRBD1 (5 bases). Germline CDR1 and CDR2: LNHDA and SQIVND (reference sequence). The CDR3 contains 13 residues. Trimming cost V 5 bases and J 9 bases, with 16 bases left between them.

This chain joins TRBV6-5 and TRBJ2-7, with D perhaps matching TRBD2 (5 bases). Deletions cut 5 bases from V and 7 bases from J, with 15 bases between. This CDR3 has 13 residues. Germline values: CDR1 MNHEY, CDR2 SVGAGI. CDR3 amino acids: CASSENLAIEQYF. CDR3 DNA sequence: TGTGCCAGCAGTGAAAATCTAGCCATAGAGCAGTACTTC.

The CDR3 region is CASSSRWTSGTDTQYF. CDR3 bases: TGTGCCAGTAGTTCACGATGGACTAGCGGCACAGATACGCAGTATTTT. The chain uses TRBV19 and TRBJ2-3; 9 bases align to TRBD2. The germline gives CDR1 LNHDA, CDR2 SQIVND (reference sequence). This CDR3 is 16 amino acids long. The V segment lost 5 bases and the J segment 1 base; nucleotides outside the gene matches: 7. Variable domain in full (rest from reference TRBV19 and TRBJ2-3): DGGITQSPKYLFRKEGQNVTLSCEQNLNHDAMYWYRQDPGQGLRLIYYSQIVNDFQKGDIAEGYSVSREKKESFPLTVTSAQKNPTAFYLCASSSRWTSGTDTQYFGPGTRLTVL.

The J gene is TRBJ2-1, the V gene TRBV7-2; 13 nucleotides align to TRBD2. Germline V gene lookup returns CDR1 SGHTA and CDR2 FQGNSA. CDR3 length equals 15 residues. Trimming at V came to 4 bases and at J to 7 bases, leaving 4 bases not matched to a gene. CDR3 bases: TGTGCCAGCAGCTCAACGGGACTAGCGGGGAATGAGCAGTTCTTC. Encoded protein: CASSSTGLAGNEQFF.

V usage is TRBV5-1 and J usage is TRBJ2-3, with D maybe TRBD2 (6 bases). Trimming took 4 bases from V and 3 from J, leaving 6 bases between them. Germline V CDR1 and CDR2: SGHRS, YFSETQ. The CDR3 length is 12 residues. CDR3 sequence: CASSRGTDTQYF. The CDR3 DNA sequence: TGCGCCAGCAGCCGGGGGACAGATACGCAGTATTTT.

The DNA of the CDR3 is TGTGCCAGCGGATCCAGGGGGCTGGCCGGGGAGCTGTTTTTT. It codes for CASGSRGLAGELFF. The gene calls are TRBV28 and TRBJ2-2, with 8 nucleotides matching TRBD1. From germline, CDR1 is MDHEN and CDR2 SYDVKM. Losses at the gene ends were 8 bases for V and 6 bases for J; bases not matched to a gene: 8. The CDR3 has 14 residues.

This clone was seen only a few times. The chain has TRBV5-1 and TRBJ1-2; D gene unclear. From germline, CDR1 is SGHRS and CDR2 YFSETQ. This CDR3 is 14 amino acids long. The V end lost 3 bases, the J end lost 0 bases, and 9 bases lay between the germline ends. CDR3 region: CASSSAGTNYGYTF. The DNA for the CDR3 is TGCGCCAGCAGCTCGGCGGGCACTAACTATGGCTACACCTTC.

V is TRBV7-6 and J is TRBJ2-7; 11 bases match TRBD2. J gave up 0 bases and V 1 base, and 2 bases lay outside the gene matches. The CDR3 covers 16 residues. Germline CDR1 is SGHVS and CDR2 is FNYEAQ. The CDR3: CASSLGGTSGSYEQYF. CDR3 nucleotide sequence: TGTGCCAGCAGCTTAGGGGGGACTAGCGGCTCCTACGAGCAGTACTTC.